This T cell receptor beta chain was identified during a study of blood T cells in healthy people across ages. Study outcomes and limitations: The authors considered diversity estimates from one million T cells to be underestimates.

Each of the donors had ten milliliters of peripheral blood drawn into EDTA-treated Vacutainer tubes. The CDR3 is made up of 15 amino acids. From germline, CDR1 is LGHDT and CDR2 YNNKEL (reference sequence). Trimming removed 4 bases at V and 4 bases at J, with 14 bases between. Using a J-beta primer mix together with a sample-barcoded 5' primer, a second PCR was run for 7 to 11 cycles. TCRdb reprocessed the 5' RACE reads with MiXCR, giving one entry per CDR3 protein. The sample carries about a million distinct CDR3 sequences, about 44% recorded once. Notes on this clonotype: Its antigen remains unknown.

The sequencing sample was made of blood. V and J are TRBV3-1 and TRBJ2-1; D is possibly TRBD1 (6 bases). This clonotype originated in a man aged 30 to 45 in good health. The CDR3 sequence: CASSPQGTGYNEQFF. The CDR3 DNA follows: TGTGCCAGCAGCCCACAGGGCACAGGGTACAATGAGCAGTTCTTC.